The TCR beta chain described here comes from a study of CD8+ T cells in alopecia areata. Study findings and constraints: Scalp clonality decreased significantly with tofacitinib, and so did expanded CD8+ clones among the top 100.

In each case, RNA was isolated and then reverse transcribed into cDNA as the sequencing template. This table comes from immunoSEQ multiplex PCR, and its TCRdb copy is limited to in-frame clones, with some not included. The sample lists approximately 280,000 clones, roughly 60% occurring once. This clone was counted a few times. Its antigen is still unknown. Trimming removed 1 base from V and 8 bases from J, with 12 bases in between. The CDR3 spans 14 residues. Looked up from germline, CDR1 is LGHNA and CDR2 is YSLEER. Described treatment: oral pan-JAK inhibitor, 5-10 mg twice daily. This chain uses TRBV4-3 with TRBJ2-1; no reliable D call. The sequences come from CD4+ T cells sorted from blood, collected at week 24, from a patient treated with tofacitinib. The clonotype originates from a human donor with alopecia areata. Written as DNA, the CDR3 is TGCGCCAGCAGCCAAGCCTTGCGTTCGGATGAGCAGTTCTTC. Translating gives CASSQALRSDEQFF.